Each of the 29 T cell receptor beta chains below was sequenced from the same sample in a study of T cells in narcolepsy. Clones were sequenced by immunoSEQ multiplex PCR, and TCRdb holds only the in-frame ones, with some missing. The profile shows around 30,000 clones, roughly 86% of them singletons. Source material: memory (CD45RA-) CD4+ T cells from blood. These receptors were taken from a human donor in good health.

CDR3 loop: CAWSETGKFTQPQHF. The DNA of the CDR3 is TGTGCCTGGAGTGAAACAGGGAAGTTTACTCAGCCCCAGCATTTT. V is TRBV30 and J is TRBJ1-5, with D tentatively TRBD1 (6 bases). CDR3 length: 15 residues. Trimming took 1 base from V and 6 from J, leaving 16 bases between them. Germline-derived CDR1 and CDR2 are GTSNPN and SVGIG (reference sequence).

The chain employs TRBV6-5 and TRBJ1-2; no clear D. With 4 bases removed from V and 4 bases from J, the gap between germline ends came to 4 bases. CDR3 length equals 11 residues. Germline lookup yields CDR1 MNHEY and CDR2 SVGAGI. CDR3 nucleotides: TGTGCCAGCAGTTCACGCTATGGCTACACCTTC. It codes for CASSSRYGYTF.

The table lists this clone with a few counts. This sequence joins TRBV30 and TRBJ2-3, with 12 bases identical to TRBD2. Germline V gene lookup returns CDR1 GTSNPN and CDR2 SVGIG (reference sequence). The CDR3 is made up of 17 amino acids. With V trimmed by 2 bases and J by 3 bases, 9 bases remained unmatched. The CDR3 reads CAWSRWASGGVTDTQYF. DNA of the CDR3: TGTGCCTGGAGTCGGTGGGCTAGCGGGGGGGTGACAGATACGCAGTATTTT.

CDR3 coding DNA: TGTGCCAGCAGCTTAGGGGGACAGGCCTACGAGCAGTACTTC. It translates to CASSLGGQAYEQYF. The chain joins TRBV11-3 to TRBJ2-7; 8 bases agree with TRBD1. The CDR3 is 14 residues long. The V segment lost 1 base and the J segment 2 bases; nucleotides outside the gene matches: 1. Germline assignment: CDR1 SGHNT and CDR2 YENEEA.

The V and J genes are TRBV6-5 and TRBJ1-3; the match to TRBD1 covers 10 bases. The CDR3 sequence is 15 residues long. V was clipped by 7 bases and J by 4 bases; unmatched bases: 7. Germline V lookup: CDR1 MNHEY, CDR2 SVGAGI. CDR3 sequence (DNA): TGTGCCAGCAAATCCCCGACAGGGGGCGGAAACACCATATATTTT. Residues: CASKSPTGGGNTIYF.

V usage is TRBV27 and J usage is TRBJ1-4; the D is unclear. V was trimmed by 8 bases and J by 0 bases, leaving 10 bases between them. The CDR3 is made up of 14 amino acids. Germline lookup yields CDR1 MNHEY and CDR2 SMNVEV (reference sequence). The CDR3 spells CASGSLATNEKLFF. The CDR3 nucleotides are TGTGCCAGCGGCTCTCTCGCAACTAATGAAAAACTGTTTTTT.

This chain links TRBV5-1 with TRBJ2-3; D not resolved. This CDR3 is built from 14 residues. Trimming shortened V by 0 bases and J by 0 bases, and 5 bases separated the two germline ends. Germline assignment: CDR1 SGHRS and CDR2 YFSETQ. For the CDR3, the DNA is TGCGCCAGCAGCTTGGGACGGAGCACAGATACGCAGTATTTT. It specifies CASSLGRSTDTQYF.

This sequence joins TRBV9 and TRBJ2-3; tentatively, D is TRBD2 (6 bases). V was cut by 2 bases and J by 2 bases, with 12 bases left in between. Germline-derived CDR1 and CDR2 are SGDLS and YYNGEE. The CDR3 consists of 15 residues. This chain's CDR3 is CASSVRGRNTDTQYF. CDR3 in DNA: TGTGCCAGCAGCGTTCGAGGGAGGAACACAGATACGCAGTATTTT.

J is TRBJ2-3 and V is TRBV14, with D possibly TRBD1 on 6 matching bases. The CDR3 runs to 16 residues. V lost 4 bases and J 1 base, leaving 15 bases between the germline ends. CDR1 and CDR2 (germline): SGHDN, FVKESK. Written as DNA, the CDR3 is TGTGCCAGCAGCCTCTCACGCAGGGGCCGCACAGATACGCAGTATTTT. Encoded protein: CASSLSRRGRTDTQYF. Based on the CDR3 plus reference TRBV14 and TRBJ2-3, the full variable domain is EAGVTQFPSHSVIEKGQTVTLRCDPISGHDNLYWYRRVMGKEIKFLLHFVKESKQDESGMPNNRFLAERTGGTYSTLKVQPAELEDSGVYFCASSLSRRGRTDTQYFGPGTRLTVL.

The genes are TRBV7-2 and TRBJ2-3; TRBD1 aligns across 7 bases. CDR1 is SGHTA, CDR2 FQGNSA, per germline. The J segment lost 3 bases and the V segment lost 2 bases, leaving 8 bases of the junction unmatched. This CDR3 has 16 residues. The CDR3 nucleotides are TGTGCCAGCAGCTTACCTCCGGGACAGAAGACAGATACGCAGTATTTT. It codes for CASSLPPGQKTDTQYF.

The V gene is TRBV19, the J gene TRBJ2-1; D not resolved. The germline V and J ends were trimmed by 6 bases and 8 bases, with 20 bases remaining between them. This CDR3 is built from 15 residues. Germline CDR1 is LNHDA and CDR2 is SQIVND (reference sequence). CDR3 protein: CASRSSPADRDEQFF. CDR3 DNA: TGTGCCAGTAGGTCGTCTCCAGCAGACCGCGATGAGCAGTTCTTC. Supplemented by reference TRBV19 and TRBJ2-1, the full variable domain reads DGGITQSPKYLFRKEGQNVTLSCEQNLNHDAMYWYRQDPGQGLRLIYYSQIVNDFQKGDIAEGYSVSREKKESFPLTVTSAQKNPTAFYLCASRSSPADRDEQFFGPGTRLTVL.

The rearrangement links TRBV28 to TRBJ2-3, with a possible D match to TRBD1 (6 bases). CDR1 is MDHEN, CDR2 SYDVKM, per germline. This CDR3 is built from 14 residues. Trimming cost V 5 bases and J 4 bases, with 13 bases left between them. The chain's CDR3 is CASSGEGVPDTQYF. CDR3 sequence (DNA): TGTGCCAGCAGTGGTGAGGGGGTTCCAGATACGCAGTATTTT.

The chain joins TRBV19 to TRBJ2-2; 7 nucleotides match TRBD2. Trimming removed 4 bases from V and 6 bases from J; junction bases left unmatched: 11. Germline CDR1 reads LNHDA; CDR2 reads SQIVND (reference sequence). The length of the CDR3 is 16 residues. The CDR3 coding sequence is TGTGCCAGTAGTACGGGAGGTGGGGGTGTAGCCGGGGAGCTGTTTTTT. This encodes CASSTGGGGVAGELFF. The full variable domain, completed using reference TRBV19 and TRBJ2-2, is DGGITQSPKYLFRKEGQNVTLSCEQNLNHDAMYWYRQDPGQGLRLIYYSQIVNDFQKGDIAEGYSVSREKKESFPLTVTSAQKNPTAFYLCASSTGGGGVAGELFFGEGSRLTVL.

The chain links TRBV6-6 to TRBJ2-5, with D possibly matching TRBD1 (5 bases). Germline V CDR1 and CDR2: MNHNY, SVGAGI (reference sequence). The V and J ends lost 2 bases and 5 bases respectively, with 18 bases between them. The CDR3 covers 16 residues. The DNA of the CDR3 is TGTGCCAGCAGTTACGGGGCCAGTACGCATGGGGAGACCCAGTACTTC. Protein product: CASSYGASTHGETQYF.

Remarks on this clone: Other DNA sequences in the same sample also yield this CDR3. The V call is TRBV6-5, the J call TRBJ1-4; 7 bases line up with TRBD1. CDR1 and CDR2 (germline): MNHEY, SVGAGI. The J segment lost 10 bases and the V segment lost 0 bases, leaving 2 bases of the junction unmatched. The length of the CDR3 is 13 residues. In DNA form, the CDR3 reads TGTGCCAGCAGTTACTCGGGGGACAGAAAACTGTTTTTT. Its protein product is CASSYSGDRKLFF.

This chain uses TRBV6-6 with TRBJ2-7; D gene ambiguous. The CDR3 loop spans 14 amino acids. In germline, CDR1 is MNHNY, CDR2 SVGAGI (reference sequence). V lost 5 bases, J lost 3 bases, and 14 bases lay in between. The CDR3 coding sequence is TGTGCCAGCAGTGCGGCAGGCGGTTTCTACGAGCAGTACTTC. Its protein is CASSAAGGFYEQYF.

The chain links TRBV15 to TRBJ1-2; D uncertain. The germline V gene has CDR1 LNHNV and CDR2 YYDKDF (reference sequence). This CDR3 comprises 12 residues. Deletions cut 6 bases from V and 8 bases from J, with 13 bases between. Here the CDR3 reads CATSQSGYGYTF. DNA for the CDR3: TGTGCCACCAGTCAGAGTGGGTACGGCTACACCTTC.

This clone was counted once. The chain recombines TRBV2 with TRBJ1-6; perhaps TRBD1 as D (5 bases). Germline CDR1 is SNHLY and CDR2 is FYNNEI. The CDR3 is made up of 13 amino acids. The V end was cut by 7 bases, the J end by 5 bases, with 9 bases between. DNA for the CDR3: TGTGCCAGCACTGGGGACCATAATTCACCCCTCCACTTT. Translated: CASTGDHNSPLHF.

As for this clone: This CDR3 is also generated by other DNA sequences in the sample. This chain uses TRBV27 with TRBJ2-2; maybe TRBD2 (6 bases). Germline CDR1 and CDR2: MNHEY and SMNVEV (reference sequence). The V end was cut by 7 bases, the J end by 3 bases, with 12 bases between. The CDR3 loop spans 14 amino acids. Written as DNA, the CDR3 is TGTGCCAGCAAGCTAGCGAGGCACACCGGGGAGCTGTTTTTT. Its protein product is CASKLARHTGELFF.

The chain carries TRBV29-1 and TRBJ1-6; D call uncertain. Germline assignment: CDR1 SQVTM and CDR2 ANQGSEA. The CDR3 consists of 13 residues. V gave up 4 bases and J gave up 1 base, with 5 bases separating them. The CDR3 loop is CSVAGSYNSPLHF. The CDR3 DNA reads TGCAGCGTTGCCGGGTCCTATAATTCACCCCTCCACTTT. Full variable domain (rest looked up from reference TRBV29-1 and TRBJ1-6): SAVISQKPSRDICQRGTSLTIQCQVDSQVTMMFWYRQQPGQSLTLIATANQGSEATYESGFVIDKFPISRPNLTFSTLTVSNMSPEDSSIYLCSVAGSYNSPLHFGNGTRLTVT.

V usage is TRBV18 and J usage is TRBJ2-2; D unclear. Deletions cut 1 base from V and 6 bases from J, with 9 bases between. The CDR3 runs to 14 residues. From germline, CDR1 is KGHSH and CDR2 LQKENI. CDR3 sequence reads: CASSPRSQAGELFF. The CDR3 DNA is TGTGCCAGCTCACCACGGAGCCAGGCCGGGGAGCTGTTTTTT.

This clone was found a few times. The genes are TRBV5-4 and TRBJ1-1, with a tentative D call TRBD1 (5 bases). With 2 bases removed from V and 3 bases from J, the gap between germline ends came to 11 bases. Germline values: CDR1 SGHNT, CDR2 YYREEE (reference sequence). The CDR3 is made up of 14 amino acids. In nucleotides, the CDR3 is TGTGCCAGCAGCTTAGAACAGGAGGACACTGAAGCTTTCTTT. It translates to CASSLEQEDTEAFF.

The chain links TRBV10-3 to TRBJ1-2; tentative D call: TRBD1 (5 bases). This CDR3 has 13 amino acids. Trimming cost V 4 bases and J 5 bases, with 11 bases left between them. In germline, CDR1 is ENHRY, CDR2 SYGVKD. The CDR3 sequence is CAISGRGFYGYTF. CDR3 bases: TGTGCCATCAGTGGGAGGGGTTTTTATGGCTACACCTTC.

This clone has more than one count but fewer than ten. This sequence joins TRBV15 and TRBJ2-7, with TRBD2 matching over 8 bases. J was trimmed by 5 bases and V by 3 bases; bases with no gene match: 12. The length of the CDR3 is 16 residues. Looked up from germline, CDR1 is LNHNV and CDR2 is YYDKDF (reference sequence). The CDR3 DNA follows: TGTGCCACCAGCAGCCCCCAGGAGCGGGAGTTGGACGAGCAGTACTTC. As protein: CATSSPQERELDEQYF.

This clone was observed a handful of times. The chain links TRBV6-1 to TRBJ2-7, with D possibly being TRBD1 (6 bases). Per the germline V gene, CDR1 is MNHNS and CDR2 is SASEGT. Trimming removed 3 bases from V and 3 bases from J, with 15 bases in between. The CDR3 contains 15 residues. DNA for the CDR3: TGTGCCAGCAGTGAGGGTGTAGGGGGAGTCTACGAGCAGTACTTC. It is translated as CASSEGVGGVYEQYF.

The V and J genes are TRBV15 and TRBJ1-1; D is ambiguous. With 0 bases removed from V and 1 base from J, the gap between germline ends came to 6 bases. The CDR3 sequence is 14 residues long. Germline V gene data show CDR1 as LNHNV and CDR2 as YYDKDF (reference sequence). The CDR3 region is CATSRDTGNTEAFF. The CDR3 DNA sequence: TGTGCCACCAGCAGAGATACCGGGAACACTGAAGCTTTCTTT.

This sequence joins TRBV7-9 and TRBJ2-7; 7 positions match TRBD1. Per the germline V gene, CDR1 is SEHNR and CDR2 is FQNEAQ (reference sequence). V lost 5 bases to trimming and J lost 6 bases; unmatched junction nucleotides: 7. The CDR3 has 13 amino acids. CDR3 protein: CASSPGAGGEQYF. CDR3 coding DNA: TGTGCCAGCAGCCCCGGGGCAGGGGGCGAGCAGTACTTC.

This clone was seen only a few times. This rearrangement joins TRBV7-9 to TRBJ2-6; weak D call: TRBD2 (7 bases). Trimming pared 7 bases from V and 4 bases from J, leaving 17 bases between. The CDR3 is 16 amino acids. Germline-derived CDR1 and CDR2 are SEHNR and FQNEAQ (reference sequence). CDR3 amino acids: CASTKQGGPGANVLTF. CDR3 nucleotides: TGTGCCAGCACCAAACAGGGAGGGCCCGGGGCCAACGTCCTGACTTTC.

The V gene is TRBV7-6, the J gene TRBJ1-6, with 8 bases that match TRBD1. There are 18 residues in the CDR3. The germline V gene has CDR1 SGHVS and CDR2 FNYEAQ. V was clipped by 2 bases and J by 0 bases; unmatched bases: 6. The CDR3 coding sequence is TGTGCCAGCAGCTTACAGGGACAGGAGTCCTCCTATAATTCACCCCTCCACTTT. Its translation: CASSLQGQESSYNSPLHF.